A single sample is the source of the 16 T cell receptor beta chains below, sequenced in a study of blood T cell repertoires in COVID-19. Clones were sequenced by immunoSEQ multiplex PCR, and TCRdb holds only the in-frame ones, with some missing. The sample lists tens of thousands of clones; less than 80% were seen once. The sequencing sample was made of peripheral blood. These receptor sequences come from a human donor in a cohort sampled during active COVID-19.

The chain links TRBV7-3 to TRBJ2-3; the match to TRBD2 covers 8 bases. The V segment lost 2 bases and the J segment 5 bases; nucleotides outside the gene matches: 12. Germline lookup yields CDR1 SGHTA and CDR2 FQGTGA. The CDR3 covers 17 residues. CDR3 sequence: CASSLSASGLGVDTQYF. In DNA, the CDR3 is TGTGCCAGCAGCTTATCGGCTAGCGGGCTGGGGGTAGATACGCAGTATTTT.

The J gene is TRBJ2-3, the V gene TRBV3-1 (or the pseudogene TRBV3-2), with D tentatively TRBD1 (5 bases). The V gene lost 4 bases and the J gene lost 6 bases, with 17 bases spanning the gap. Per the germline V gene, CDR1 is LGHDT and CDR2 is YNNKEL (reference sequence). This CDR3 is 15 amino acids long. The CDR3 is CASSRSRQGRDTQYF. The CDR3 DNA is TGTGCCAGCAGCCGTTCCCGTCAGGGCCGCGATACGCAGTATTTT.

CDR3 loop: CASSQDWGATLYGYTF. In nucleotides, the CDR3 is TGCGCCAGCAGCCAAGATTGGGGCGCCACGTTATATGGCTACACCTTC. The chain employs TRBV4-3 and TRBJ1-2; possible D gene TRBD1, 5 bases. V lost 0 bases and J 5 bases, leaving 16 bases between the germline ends. CDR1 is LGHNA and CDR2 is YSLEER in the germline V gene. The CDR3 runs to 16 residues.

This chain joins TRBV9 and TRBJ2-1; TRBD2 matches 11 bases. Germline loops: CDR1 SGDLS, CDR2 YYNGEE. The CDR3 has 17 amino acids. Trimming cost V 0 bases and J 4 bases; bases outside gene matches: 6. CDR3 DNA sequence: TGTGCCAGCAGCGTAGCGATTAGCGGGAGGGGATACAATGAGCAGTTCTTC. This codes for CASSVAISGRGYNEQFF.

This chain connects TRBV29-1 to TRBJ2-3; 8 bases agree with TRBD1. V lost 0 bases to trimming and J lost 3 bases; unmatched junction nucleotides: 11. The CDR3 runs 17 residues. Germline V gives CDR1 SQVTM, CDR2 ANQGSEA. CDR3 nucleotide sequence: TGCAGCGTTGAAGATCTAGGACAGGGTTTTATGACAGATACGCAGTATTTT. This gives the protein CSVEDLGQGFMTDTQYF.

The CDR3 spells CASSLTGIFNTIYF. The CDR3 nucleotides are TGTGCCAGCAGCTTAACAGGAATTTTTAACACCATATATTTT. The chain combines TRBV11-2 with TRBJ1-3, with D possibly matching TRBD1 (5 bases). The germline V gene has CDR1 SGHAT and CDR2 FQNNGV. V was trimmed by 2 bases and J by 7 bases, leaving 12 bases between them. CDR3 length: 14 amino acids.

The V and J genes are TRBV7-2 and TRBJ2-2; no clear D gene. Trimming pared 3 bases from V and 4 bases from J, leaving 6 bases between. CDR3 length: 13 residues. Germline CDR1 and CDR2: SGHTA and FQGNSA. CDR3 DNA: TGTGCCAGCAGCTTTTCAGTCACCGGGGAGCTGTTTTTT. It specifies CASSFSVTGELFF.

The V gene is TRBV7-3, the J gene TRBJ2-5; 7 positions match TRBD2. The CDR3 length is 14 residues. V trimming: 1 base; J trimming: 3 bases; junction bases outside the gene matches: 2. The V gene's germline CDR1 is SGHTA and CDR2 FQGTGA. CDR3 residues: CASSLSGRKETQYF. DNA of the CDR3: TGTGCCAGCAGCTTAAGCGGGAGAAAAGAGACCCAGTACTTC.

The chain couples TRBV4-3 to TRBJ2-3; 9 positions match TRBD2. Germline trimming cut 0 bases from V and 2 bases from J; bases unmatched to any gene: 9. This CDR3 contains 18 residues. Germline V gives CDR1 LGHNA, CDR2 YSLEER. The CDR3 nucleotides read TGCGCCAGCAGCCAAGATTTAACTAGCGGGCGATCCACAGATACGCAGTATTTT. As protein: CASSQDLTSGRSTDTQYF.

As for this clone: At one of its ends the junction is not consistent with the germline gene, which may arise from a read error. The rearrangement uses TRBV2 and TRBJ2-7; D is perhaps TRBD1 (6 bases). The germline V gene has CDR1 SNHLY and CDR2 FYNNEI. The CDR3 totals 16 residues. The CDR3 sequence: CASIELPSLGGYEQYF. In nucleotides, the CDR3 is TGTGCCAGCATTGAACTCCCGTCGTTAGGGGGCTACGAGCAGTACTTC.

The genes are TRBV27 and TRBJ1-4; a possible D gene is TRBD1 (5 bases). Trimming cost V 5 bases and J 6 bases, with 16 bases left between them. Germline V gene data show CDR1 as MNHEY and CDR2 as SMNVEV (reference sequence). CDR3 size: 15 residues. The CDR3: CASSPTGTPYEKLFF. The CDR3 nucleotides are TGTGCCAGCAGTCCAACAGGAACCCCTTATGAAAAACTGTTTTTT.

V usage is TRBV6-5 and J usage is TRBJ2-7, with D possibly matching TRBD1 (5 bases). CDR3 length equals 14 residues. Germline lookup yields CDR1 MNHEY and CDR2 SVGAGI. V was shortened by 6 bases and J by 2 bases, with 14 bases between the two germline ends. The CDR3 loop reads CASSPDRNPYEQYF. DNA of the CDR3: TGTGCCAGCAGCCCCGACAGAAACCCCTACGAGCAGTACTTC.

This clone was seen a handful of times. The chain uses TRBV28 and TRBJ1-5, with 8 bases aligning to TRBD1. The CDR3 totals 15 residues. J gave up 7 bases and V 1 base, and 6 bases lay outside the gene matches. CDR1 and CDR2 (germline): MDHEN, SYDVKM. CDR3 DNA sequence: TGTGCCAGCAGTTTATTCCAGGGGGCGAGGCAGCCCCAGCATTTT. This sequence encodes CASSLFQGARQPQHF.

This clone was picked up one time. V usage is TRBV19 and J usage is TRBJ2-7; 8 bases agree with TRBD2. Per germline, CDR1 LNHDA and CDR2 SQIVND (reference sequence). The CDR3 is 17 residues long. V shed 4 bases and J 0 bases; nucleotides not matched to a gene: 11. Here the CDR3 reads CASSTPTTSGSSYEQYF. CDR3 DNA: TGTGCCAGTAGTACGCCGACAACTAGCGGAAGCTCCTACGAGCAGTACTTC. Full variable domain (missing parts from reference TRBV19 and TRBJ2-7): DGGITQSPKYLFRKEGQNVTLSCEQNLNHDAMYWYRQDPGQGLRLIYYSQIVNDFQKGDIAEGYSVSREKKESFPLTVTSAQKNPTAFYLCASSTPTTSGSSYEQYFGPGTRLTVT.

The J gene is TRBJ2-1, the V gene TRBV6-4, with D perhaps matching TRBD2 (5 bases). Per the germline V gene, CDR1 is MRHNA and CDR2 is SNTAGT. This CDR3 spans 15 amino acids. Trimming pared 0 bases from V and 7 bases from J, leaving 13 bases between. The CDR3 DNA follows: TGTGCCAGCAGTGACTCGAGGGAAGGGATAAATGAGCAGTTCTTC. This sequence encodes CASSDSREGINEQFF.

This chain connects TRBV5-4 to TRBJ1-2; perhaps TRBD1 as D (5 bases). The CDR3 totals 14 residues. Trimming took 0 bases from V and 8 from J, leaving 14 bases between them. The germline V gene encodes CDR1 SGHNT and CDR2 YYREEE (reference sequence). CDR3 coding DNA: TGTGCCAGCAGCTTGGCCACACAGGAAGGAGGCTACACCTTC. It yields the protein CASSLATQEGGYTF.